This T cell receptor beta chain was profiled in a study of T cell responses to AZD1222 COVID-19 vaccine. Assay used: immunoSEQ multiplex PCR; TCRdb lists only in-frame clones, some missing. The table includes 250,000 or so clones, approximately 95% detected once. Findings and caveats of the study: In a largely white British group with more females than males, clonal diversity was possibly underestimated. Just 5 to 7 AZD1222 recipients were seropositive at baseline.

The CDR3 extends over 15 amino acids. Germline lookup yields CDR1 LGHDT and CDR2 YNNKEL (reference sequence). Trimming took off 0 bases at V and 7 bases at J, with 10 bases between the two ends. Of note for this clone: Its antigen is not known.

This sample comprised peripheral blood, obtained on day 0 of AZD1222 vaccination. This clonotype originated in an adult in good health. The chain couples TRBV3-1 (or the pseudogene TRBV3-2) to TRBJ1-6; weak D call: TRBD1 (5 bases). CDR3 nucleotide sequence: TGTGCCAGCAGCCAAGAGGGGCGGAAGAATTCACCCCTCCACTTT. Translated, it gives CASSQEGRKNSPLHF.